This entry lists 10 T cell receptor beta chains sequenced from one sample in a study of T-cell memory formation after mild COVID-19. MiXCR, applied by TCRdb to the 5' RACE reads, yields one record per CDR3 protein. This sample has about 340,000 distinct CDR3 sequences, with around a sixth found just once. Material: PBMCs or a T cell subset sorted from them (not recorded which). Source of these receptors: a man in his late teens or twenties who had mild COVID-19 (a few samples of this study predate the infection). Cell type and time point are not known.

This chain links TRBV24-1 with TRBJ1-1; D gene uncertain. The CDR3 covers 12 residues. Germline V gene sequence: CDR1 KGHDR, CDR2 SFDVKD. Between the trimmed V and J ends, which lost 3 bases and 7 bases, there was a span of 8 bases. The CDR3 region has the DNA TGTGCCACCAGTGATAAAGTGGGTGAAGCTTTCTTT. This translates into CATSDKVGEAFF.

The gene calls are TRBV7-2 and TRBJ1-1; no clear D. Germline V gene sequence: CDR1 SGHTA, CDR2 FQGNSA. V lost 2 bases to trimming and J lost 6 bases, with 10 bases between them. This CDR3 spans 13 amino acids. This CDR3 is CASSLSWTAEAFF. In DNA, the CDR3 is TGTGCCAGCAGCTTAAGCTGGACCGCTGAAGCTTTCTTT.

Only a few counts were recorded for this clonotype. The V call is TRBV10-1, the J call TRBJ2-4; unclear D gene. Germline V lookup: CDR1 WNHNN, CDR2 SYGVQD (reference sequence). The CDR3 totals 12 residues. V lost 5 bases to trimming and J lost 6 bases, with 8 bases between them. The CDR3 protein is CASSTGPNIQYF. The DNA for the CDR3 is TGCGCCAGCAGTACTGGGCCAAACATTCAGTACTTC.

The chain couples TRBV20-1 to TRBJ1-5; 9 bases fit TRBD1. Germline V gene lookup returns CDR1 DFQATT and CDR2 SNEGSKA (reference sequence). J gave up 6 bases and V 4 bases, and 10 bases lay outside the gene matches. There are 15 residues in the CDR3. The CDR3 region has the DNA TGCAGTGCTACTTACCGGGACAGGGCGTCTCAGCCCCAGCATTTT. This gives the protein CSATYRDRASQPQHF.

The rearrangement uses TRBV2 and TRBJ2-5; possibly TRBD2 for D (5 bases). Germline V CDR1 and CDR2: SNHLY, FYNNEI. Trimming took 10 bases from V and 7 from J, leaving 22 bases between them. The CDR3 is made up of 14 amino acids. In DNA, the CDR3 is TGTGCCACCCAAATGAGGGCTACCACGGGGACCCAGTACTTC. This gives the protein CATQMRATTGTQYF.

J is TRBJ2-1 and V is TRBV5-1, with D possibly being TRBD1 or TRBD2 (5 bases each). The CDR3 is 16 amino acids. V lost 4 bases, J lost 0 bases, and 14 bases lay in between. Germline CDR1 is SGHRS and CDR2 is YFSETQ. The DNA of the CDR3 is TGCGCCAGCAGCCCAAGAGGGGATATCTCCTACAATGAGCAGTTCTTC. Protein sequence: CASSPRGDISYNEQFF.

This clonotype was recorded a few times. The chain carries TRBV7-3 and TRBJ2-2; D possibly matches TRBD1 or TRBD2 (5 bases each). The germline V gene has CDR1 SGHTA and CDR2 FQGTGA. This CDR3 has 14 residues. V was clipped by 5 bases and J by 9 bases, with 16 bases between them. CDR3 in DNA: TGTGCCAGCAGCATCCATTCCGGGACGCGGGAGCTGTTTTTT. Protein product: CASSIHSGTRELFF.

This clonotype has more than one count but fewer than ten. The chain combines TRBV6-2 or TRBV6-3 with TRBJ2-2; D remains unclear. The CDR3 loop spans 16 amino acids. Germline loops: CDR1 MNHEY, CDR2 SVGEGT. Trimming left V 0 bases short and J 0 bases short, with 8 bases between. The CDR3 nucleotides read TGTGCCAGCAGTTACTCAGGGATCTCGAACACCGGGGAGCTGTTTTTT. This translates into CASSYSGISNTGELFF.

This clonotype occurred a few times. The CDR3 protein is CASRGGTPGVSNQPQHF. The CDR3 DNA reads TGTGCCAGCAGGGGGGGGACACCAGGAGTTAGCAATCAGCCCCAGCATTTT. The chain combines TRBV12-3 or TRBV12-4 with TRBJ1-5; weak D call: TRBD1 (6 bases). Between the trimmed V and J ends, which lost 6 bases and 0 bases, there was a span of 18 bases. The CDR3 loop spans 17 amino acids.

The genes are TRBV9 and TRBJ2-1; 11 nucleotides align to TRBD1. Germline V gives CDR1 SGDLS, CDR2 YYNGEE. V gave up 0 bases and J gave up 8 bases; unmatched junction bases: 1. The CDR3 totals 14 residues. The CDR3 nucleotides read TGTGCCAGCAGCGTAGGGACAGGGGGCTATGAGCAGTTCTTC. Translated, it gives CASSVGTGGYEQFF.